Listed below are T cell receptor beta chains from one sample, sequenced in a study of CD8 T cells in Susac syndrome. TCRdb re-called the immunoSEQ multiplex PCR reads through MiXCR, storing one row per CDR3 protein. The sample gives 200,000 or so distinct CDR3 sequences, around 96% of which show up once; roughly 0.088% is in the top ten. The sample was CD4+ T cells from PBMCs. Every receptor here comes from a human donor with multiple sclerosis. CDR3s include the opening cysteine and the closing phenylalanine or tryptophan. D genes are given only for firm matches. Expanded clones are given a class, and other clones once, few, many or no size at all.

TRBV3-1	TRBJ1-2	TRBD1	once	TGTGCCAGCAGCCCTCTCGGGGAGGGGGCCGGATATGGCTACACCTTC	CASSPLGEGAGYGYTF
TRBV5-1	TRBJ2-4	TRBD1	-	TGCGCCAGCAGCCCGGGACAGGGAGACATTCAGTACTTC	CASSPGQGDIQYF
TRBV6-2/TRBV6-3	TRBJ2-7	-	-	TGTGCCAGCAGTCCCCGGGAGCCCTACGAGCAGTACTTC	CASSPREPYEQYF
TRBV27	TRBJ2-3	-	few	TGTGCCAGCAGTCGTAACGGGGATACGCAGTATTTT	CASSRNGDTQYF
TRBV6-2/TRBV6-3	TRBJ2-4	-	-	TGTGCCACAGGATCTGAAGCCAAAAACATTCAGTACTTC	CATGSEAKNIQYF
TRBV20-1	TRBJ2-5	-	-	TGCAGTGGCTGGAAAGAGACCCAGTACTTC	CSGWKETQYF
TRBV5-6	TRBJ2-1	-	-	TGTGCCACCTACCGCACTAGCTCCTACAATGAGCAGTTCTTC	CATYRTSSYNEQFF
TRBV4-1	TRBJ1-2	TRBD1	-	TGCGCCAGCAGCCCGGGACAGGGGAGACGCGGCTACACCTTC	CASSPGQGRRGYTF
TRBV7-9	TRBJ2-5	-	-	TGTGCCAGCAGCTTAGCGGCACAGGGCGGGGAGACCCAGTACTTC	CASSLAAQGGETQYF
TRBV24-1	TRBJ1-2	-	-	TGTGCCACCAGTGATTTTCGCGTAGGCTACACCTTC	CATSDFRVGYTF
TRBV27	TRBJ2-7	TRBD2	-	TGTGCCAGCAGTGCAAGTAGGACTAGCGGAGAGCAGTACTTC	CASSASRTSGEQYF
TRBV30	TRBJ2-7	-	-	TGTGCCTCTGGGGGACTTACCTACGAGCAGTACTTC	CASGGLTYEQYF
TRBV20-1	TRBJ2-7	-	-	TGCAGTGCTAGTCGACTCCCGTTCTCCTACGAGCAGTACTTC	CSASRLPFSYEQYF
TRBV18	TRBJ2-7	-	-	TGTGCCAGCTCACCAGGGCGTGGGGGCCACGAGCAGTACTTC	CASSPGRGGHEQYF
TRBV3-1	TRBJ2-2	TRBD2	-	TGTGCCAGCAGCTACAGCGGGGGGCACACCGGGGAGCTGTTTTTT	CASSYSGGHTGELFF
TRBV11-2	TRBJ2-5	-	once	TGTGCCAGCAGCTCCCTTCACAGCCGGGGAGAGACCCAGTACTTC	CASSSLHSRGETQYF
TRBV24-1	TRBJ2-2	-	-	TGTGCCACCAGAAGCCCGACAGGACTCACCGGGGAGCTGTTTTTT	CATRSPTGLTGELFF
TRBV3-1	TRBJ2-3	-	-	TGTGCCAGTAGCAGGGGCCCGAGCACAGATACGCAGTATTTT	CASSRGPSTDTQYF
TRBV3-1	TRBJ1-2	-	-	TGTGCCAGCAGCCATAACGCCGGCTATGGCTACACCTTC	CASSHNAGYGYTF
TRBV27	TRBJ2-7	-	-	TGTGCCAGCAGTCAGGACTGTTACGAGCAGTACTTC	CASSQDCYEQYF
TRBV18	TRBJ2-7	-	few	TGTGCCAGCTCACCCGGGATCCACTACGAGCAGTACTTC	CASSPGIHYEQYF
TRBV19	TRBJ2-7	-	-	TGTGCCAGTAGCCGACAGTGGACCTACGAGCAGTACTTC	CASSRQWTYEQYF